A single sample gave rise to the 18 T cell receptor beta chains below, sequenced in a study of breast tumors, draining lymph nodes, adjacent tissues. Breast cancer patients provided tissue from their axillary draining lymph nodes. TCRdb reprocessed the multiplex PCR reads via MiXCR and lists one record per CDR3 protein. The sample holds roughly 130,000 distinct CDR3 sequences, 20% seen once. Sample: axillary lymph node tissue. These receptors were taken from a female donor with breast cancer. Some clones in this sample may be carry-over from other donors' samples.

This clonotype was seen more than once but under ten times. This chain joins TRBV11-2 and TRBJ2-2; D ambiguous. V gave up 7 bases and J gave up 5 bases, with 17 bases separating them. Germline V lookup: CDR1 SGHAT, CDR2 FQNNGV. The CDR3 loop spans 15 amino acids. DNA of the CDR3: TGTGCCAGCACCCAGACAAGCCCTAGGACCGGGGAGCTGTTTTTT. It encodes CASTQTSPRTGELFF.

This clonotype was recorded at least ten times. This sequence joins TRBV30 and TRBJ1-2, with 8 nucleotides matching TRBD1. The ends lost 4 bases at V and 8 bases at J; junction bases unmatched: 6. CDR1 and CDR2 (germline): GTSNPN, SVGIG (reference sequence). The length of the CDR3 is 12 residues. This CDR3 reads CAWTPGGSGYTF. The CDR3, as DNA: TGTGCCTGGACCCCAGGGGGCAGCGGCTACACCTTC. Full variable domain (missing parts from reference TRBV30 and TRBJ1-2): SQTIHQWPATLVQPVGSPLSLECTVEGTSNPNLYWYRQAAGRGLQLLFYSVGIGQISSEVPQNLSASRPQDRQFILSSKKLLLSDSGFYLCAWTPGGSGYTFGSGTRLTVV.

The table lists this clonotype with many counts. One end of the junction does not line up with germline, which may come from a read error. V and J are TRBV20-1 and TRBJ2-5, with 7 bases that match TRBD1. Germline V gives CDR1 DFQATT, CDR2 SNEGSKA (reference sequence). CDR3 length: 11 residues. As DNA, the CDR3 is TGCAGTGCGCGACAGGGCTTTGACCAGTGCTTC. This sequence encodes CSARQGFDQCF.

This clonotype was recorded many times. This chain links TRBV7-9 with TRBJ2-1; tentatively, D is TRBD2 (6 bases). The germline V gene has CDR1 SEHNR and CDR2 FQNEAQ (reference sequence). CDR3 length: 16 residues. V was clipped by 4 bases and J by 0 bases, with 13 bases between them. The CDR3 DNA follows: TGTGCCAGCAGCTCAACCGGGACTGACTCCTACAATGAGCAGTTCTTC. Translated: CASSSTGTDSYNEQFF.

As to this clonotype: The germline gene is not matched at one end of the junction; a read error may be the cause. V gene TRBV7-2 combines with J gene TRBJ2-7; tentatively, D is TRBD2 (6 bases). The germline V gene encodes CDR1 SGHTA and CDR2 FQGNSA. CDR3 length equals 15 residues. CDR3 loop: CVSSLGSSAPYGQYF. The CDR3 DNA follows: TGTGTCAGCAGCTTAGGGTCTAGCGCACCCTACGGGCAGTACTTC.

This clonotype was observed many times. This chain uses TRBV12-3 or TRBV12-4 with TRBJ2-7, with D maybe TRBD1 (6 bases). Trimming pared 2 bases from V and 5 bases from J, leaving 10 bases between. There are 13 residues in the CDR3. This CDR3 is CASSLYRADEQYF. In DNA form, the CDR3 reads TGTGCCAGCAGTTTATACAGGGCGGACGAGCAGTACTTC.

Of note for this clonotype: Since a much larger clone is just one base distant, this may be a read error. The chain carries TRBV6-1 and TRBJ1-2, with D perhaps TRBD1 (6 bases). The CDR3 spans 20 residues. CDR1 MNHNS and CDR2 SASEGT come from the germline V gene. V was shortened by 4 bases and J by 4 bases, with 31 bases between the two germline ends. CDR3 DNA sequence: TGTGCCAGCAGTGGAGCTTTGGCAGGGGTGGAATGGTCCGCTGTCTATGGCTACACCTTC. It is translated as CASSGALAGVEWSAVYGYTF.

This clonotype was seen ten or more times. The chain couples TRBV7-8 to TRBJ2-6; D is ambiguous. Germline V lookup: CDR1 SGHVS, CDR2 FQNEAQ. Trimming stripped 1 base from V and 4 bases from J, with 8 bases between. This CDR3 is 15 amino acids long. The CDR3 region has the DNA TGTGCCAGCAGCTTAGGGGCGGCGGGGGCCAACGTCCTGACTTTC. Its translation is CASSLGAAGANVLTF.

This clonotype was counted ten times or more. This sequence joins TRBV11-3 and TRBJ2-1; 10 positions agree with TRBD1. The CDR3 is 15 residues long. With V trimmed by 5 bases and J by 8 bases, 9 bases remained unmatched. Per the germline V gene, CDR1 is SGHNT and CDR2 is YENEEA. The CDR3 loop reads CASSPGTGESYEQFF. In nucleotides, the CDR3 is TGTGCCAGCAGCCCCGGGACAGGGGAGTCGTATGAGCAGTTCTTC.

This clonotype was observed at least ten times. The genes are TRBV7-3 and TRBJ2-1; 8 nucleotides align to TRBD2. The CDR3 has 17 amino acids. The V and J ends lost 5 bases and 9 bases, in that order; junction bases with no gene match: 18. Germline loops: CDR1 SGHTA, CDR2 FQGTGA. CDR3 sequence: CASSLSGGSGSMFEQFF. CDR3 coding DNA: TGTGCCAGCAGCCTATCCGGGGGAAGCGGGAGTATGTTTGAGCAGTTCTTC. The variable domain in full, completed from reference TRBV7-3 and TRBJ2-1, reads GAGVSQTPSNKVTEKGKYVELRCDPISGHTALYWYRQSLGQGPEFLIYFQGTGAADDSGLPNDRFFAVRPEGSVSTLKIQRTERGDSAVYLCASSLSGGSGSMFEQFFGPGTRLTVL.

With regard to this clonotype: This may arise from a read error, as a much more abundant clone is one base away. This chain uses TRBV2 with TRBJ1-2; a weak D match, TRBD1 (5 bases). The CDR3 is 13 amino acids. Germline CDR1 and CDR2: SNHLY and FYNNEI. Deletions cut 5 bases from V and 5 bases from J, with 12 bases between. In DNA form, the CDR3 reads TGTGCCAGCAGTCACGACAGAGTATATGGCTACACCTTC. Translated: CASSHDRVYGYTF.

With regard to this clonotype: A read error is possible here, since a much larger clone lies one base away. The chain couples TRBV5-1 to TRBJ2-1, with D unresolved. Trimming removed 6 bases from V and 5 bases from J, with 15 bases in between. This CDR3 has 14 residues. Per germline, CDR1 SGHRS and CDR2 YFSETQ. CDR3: CASTPAKVNNEQFF. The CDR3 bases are TGCGCCAGCACCCCTGCGAAGGTGAACAATGAGCAGTTCTTC.

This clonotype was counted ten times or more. The CDR3 is CASSRTSGGQETQYF. The CDR3 DNA is TGCGCCAGCAGCCGGACTAGCGGGGGGCAAGAGACCCAGTACTTC. The V gene is TRBV5-1, the J gene TRBJ2-5; 14 bases map to TRBD2. Germline CDR1 and CDR2: SGHRS and YFSETQ. The CDR3 has 15 residues. V dropped 4 bases and J dropped 2; count of bases not matched to a gene: 1.

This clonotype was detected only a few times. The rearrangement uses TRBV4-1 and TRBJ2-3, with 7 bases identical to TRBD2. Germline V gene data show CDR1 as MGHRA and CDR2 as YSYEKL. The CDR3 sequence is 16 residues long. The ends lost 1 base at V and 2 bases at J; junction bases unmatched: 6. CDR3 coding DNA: TGCGCCAGCAGCCAAGGCCTGACTAGCCCCACAGATACGCAGTATTTT. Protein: CASSQGLTSPTDTQYF.

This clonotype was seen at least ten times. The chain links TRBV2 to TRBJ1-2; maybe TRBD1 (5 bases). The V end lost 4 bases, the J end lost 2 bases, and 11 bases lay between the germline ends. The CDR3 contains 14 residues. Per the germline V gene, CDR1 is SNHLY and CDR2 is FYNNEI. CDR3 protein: CASSVLQVNYGYTF. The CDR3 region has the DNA TGTGCCAGCAGTGTTCTACAGGTGAACTATGGCTACACCTTC.

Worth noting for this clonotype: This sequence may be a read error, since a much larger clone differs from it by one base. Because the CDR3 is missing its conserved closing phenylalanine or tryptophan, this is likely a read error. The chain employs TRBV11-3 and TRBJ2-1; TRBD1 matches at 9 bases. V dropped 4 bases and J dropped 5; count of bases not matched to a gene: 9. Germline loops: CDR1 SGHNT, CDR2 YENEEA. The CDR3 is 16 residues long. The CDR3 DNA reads TGTGCCAGCAGCTCATATGGGACAGGGATGCACAATGAGCAGTTCCTC. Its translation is CASSSYGTGMHNEQFL.

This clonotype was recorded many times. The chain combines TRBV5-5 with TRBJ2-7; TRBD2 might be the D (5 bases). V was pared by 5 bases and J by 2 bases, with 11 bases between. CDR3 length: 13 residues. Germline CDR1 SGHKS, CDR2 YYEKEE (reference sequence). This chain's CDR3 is CASRGLATYEQYF. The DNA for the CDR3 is TGTGCCAGCAGAGGACTCGCCACCTACGAGCAGTACTTC.

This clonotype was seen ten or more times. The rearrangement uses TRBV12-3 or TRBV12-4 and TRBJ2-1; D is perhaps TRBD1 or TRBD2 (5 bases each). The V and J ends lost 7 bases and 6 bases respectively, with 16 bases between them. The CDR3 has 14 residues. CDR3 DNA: TGTGCCAGCACCTTTGGGGGTAGCAGCAATGAGCAGTTCTTC. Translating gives CASTFGGSSNEQFF.